This T cell receptor (beta chain) emerged from a study of regulatory T cells in long-lasting Graves disease. Germline V lookup: CDR1 GTSNPN, CDR2 SVGIG (reference sequence). Trimming stripped 1 base from V and 4 bases from J, with 23 bases between. The CDR3 spans 17 residues. Building the TCR beta libraries relied on iRepertoire HTBI primers, and CDR3 regions underwent Arm-PCR. TCRdb ran MiXCR on the multiplex PCR reads and lists one entry per CDR3 protein. This repertoire shows 530,000 or so distinct CDR3 sequences, more than 15% found once; its top ten account for around 11%. As for time point: newly diagnosed GD, antithyroid drugs for less than 3 months. Following extraction of RNA from PBMCs, that RNA was used to make the TCR library. The EDTA tubes were filled with about 10 milliliters of drawn peripheral blood. This clonotype has just a few counts. Possible read error: a much larger clone is one base away. The CDR3 does not end in the conserved phenylalanine or tryptophan, so this is likely a read error.

A further study also used this sample, focusing on T cells in Graves' hyperthyroidism and ophthalmopathy.

This receptor was obtained from a man aged 18 to 29 with Graves disease. Source: peripheral blood mononuclear cells (PBMCs), taken at new diagnosis, from a patient treated with antithyroid drugs. The rearrangement uses TRBV30 and TRBJ2-7; perhaps TRBD1 as D (6 bases). The CDR3 DNA reads as TGTGCCTGGAGTGCCTCTTCCGGGACACCGAGGGCGTACGAGCAGTACCTC. Translated: CAWSASSGTPRAYEQYL.